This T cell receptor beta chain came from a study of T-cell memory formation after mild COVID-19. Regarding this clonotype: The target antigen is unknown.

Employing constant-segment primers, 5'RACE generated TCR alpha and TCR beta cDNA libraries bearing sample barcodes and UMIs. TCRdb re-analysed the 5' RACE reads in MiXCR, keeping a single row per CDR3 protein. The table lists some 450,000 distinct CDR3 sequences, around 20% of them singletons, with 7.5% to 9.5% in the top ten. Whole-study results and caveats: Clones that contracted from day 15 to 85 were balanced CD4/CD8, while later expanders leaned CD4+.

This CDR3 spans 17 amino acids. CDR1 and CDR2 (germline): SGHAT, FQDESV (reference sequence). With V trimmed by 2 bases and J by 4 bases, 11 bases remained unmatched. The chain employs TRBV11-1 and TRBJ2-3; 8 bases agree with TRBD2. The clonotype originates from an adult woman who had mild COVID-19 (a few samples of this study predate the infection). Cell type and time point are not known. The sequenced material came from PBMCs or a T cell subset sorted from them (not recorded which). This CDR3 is CASSLSRASGPPDTQYF. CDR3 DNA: TGTGCCAGCAGCTTATCGAGGGCTAGCGGGCCCCCAGATACGCAGTATTTT.